This T cell receptor (beta chain) is from a study of OX40 agonist ivuxolimab in advanced cancers. TCRdb's copy holds only in-frame clones and misses some; the assay was immunoSEQ multiplex PCR. The sample lists approximately 58,000 clones; roughly 81% were seen once. The junction had 8 bases not matched to a gene; V was cut back by 5 bases and J by 4 bases. This CDR3 is built from 15 residues. Germline CDR1 reads MRHNA; CDR2 reads SNTAGT. This specimen was CD4+ or CD8+ T cells sorted from blood, taken in a trial of the OX40 agonist ivuxolimab. This TCR was sampled from an adult with an advanced solid tumor such as melanoma, head and neck, liver or kidney cancer. The chain carries TRBV6-4 and TRBJ2-1; 7 bases fit TRBD1. The CDR3 spells CASSLSEGAYNEQFF. DNA for the CDR3: TGTGCCAGCAGTCTAAGCGAGGGGGCTTACAATGAGCAGTTCTTC.